This TCR beta chain is drawn from a study of OX40 agonist ivuxolimab in advanced cancers. As for the study in general: Dose-escalation subjects each had hepatocellular carcinoma, melanoma, renal cell or head and neck cancer. Broader study findings: Average numbers of expanded clones were greater in CD8+ T cells than in CD4+.

Notes on this clone: What it recognizes is unknown.

Generated by immunoSEQ multiplex PCR, the TCRdb table keeps only in-frame clones and is missing some. In the table there are over 80,000 clones, 80% to 95% of which are singletons. Any history of autoimmune disease or systemic immunosuppression disqualified patients. The source is an adult with an advanced solid tumor such as melanoma, head and neck, liver or kidney cancer. The source was CD4+ or CD8+ T cells sorted from blood, collected in a trial of the OX40 agonist ivuxolimab.

CDR3 loop: CAWSEVVGNEQFF. Here the CDR3 DNA reads TGTGCCTGGAGTGAAGTAGTGGGCAATGAGCAGTTCTTC. The chain has TRBV30 and TRBJ2-1, with unresolved D. Germline-derived CDR1 and CDR2 are GTSNPN and SVGIG (reference sequence). The CDR3 loop spans 13 amino acids. V was clipped by 1 base and J by 6 bases, with 10 bases between them. Variable domain in full (rest from reference TRBV30 and TRBJ2-1): SQTIHQWPATLVQPVGSPLSLECTVEGTSNPNLYWYRQAAGRGLQLLFYSVGIGQISSEVPQNLSASRPQDRQFILSSKKLLLSDSGFYLCAWSEVVGNEQFFGPGTRLTVL.